Listed below are T cell receptor beta chains from one sample, sequenced in a study of T-cell reconstitution after alpha-beta-depleted transplantation in children. Each CDR3 protein is one row after TCRdb ran MiXCR on the PCR reads. This table has approximately 400,000 distinct CDR3 sequences, 15% to 20% appearing once. The sequences come from PBMCs, mostly from graft donor cells, collected 360 days after TCRalphabeta/CD19-depleted stem cell transplant. The origin of the receptors is a boy under two years old who had a stem cell transplant for Wiskott-Aldrich syndrome, so the T cells may come from the graft donor. The CDR3 runs from the conserved cysteine through the conserved F or W. Fields, in order: clone size, J gene, V gene, D gene, CDR3 DNA, CDR3 protein. A D gene is named only where the DNA matches it firmly. Clone size appears in some rows only: once, few, many, or a class for an expanded clone.

NA TRBJ2-7 TRBV19 NA TGTGCCAGTAGTAGAGCCGGGGTTACCTACGAGCAGTACTTC CASSRAGVTYEQYF
NA TRBJ2-2 TRBV12-3/TRBV12-4 NA TGTGCCAGCAGTTTGGGTAGTAACGGGGAGCTGTTTTTT CASSLGSNGELFF
few TRBJ2-6 TRBV3-1 NA TGTGCCAGCAGCCAAGTTCCGACAAATTCTGGGGCCAACGTCCTGACTTTC CASSQVPTNSGANVLTF
NA TRBJ2-4 TRBV7-2 TRBD1 TGTGCCAGCAGCTTAGTTGGGACAGGACTAGCCAAAAACATTCAGTACTTC CASSLVGTGLAKNIQYF
NA TRBJ2-6 TRBV6-1 NA TGTGCCAGCAGGGAACTCTCTGGGGCCAACGTCCTGACTTTC CASRELSGANVLTF
NA TRBJ2-7 TRBV7-2 TRBD2 TGTGCCAGCAGCTTAACAAGCGGGAGGGTGCCGTACGAGCAGTACTTC CASSLTSGRVPYEQYF
few TRBJ2-2 TRBV18 TRBD2 TGTGCCAGCTCCCCCAGTCCGGGGGGGTCAACATTCGGCGGGGAGCTGTTTTTT CASSPSPGGSTFGGELFF
NA TRBJ2-2 TRBV30 TRBD1 TGTGCCTGGAATAGGGACAGGAGCAACGCCGGGGAGCTGTTTTTT CAWNRDRSNAGELFF
many TRBJ2-2 TRBV20-1 TRBD2 TGCAGTGCTAGAGATTTTGGGGGGGTGAACACCGGGGAGCTGTTTTTT CSARDFGGVNTGELFF
many TRBJ2-3 TRBV29-1 TRBD2 TGCAGCGTTGAGCTCTTTAGCGGGAGCTTAGCAGATACGCAGTATTTT CSVELFSGSLADTQYF
NA TRBJ1-1 TRBV29-1 NA TGCAGCGTTAGGGGATGGAACACTGAAGCTTTCTTT CSVRGWNTEAFF
NA TRBJ2-7 TRBV7-9 NA TGTGCCACCGAGGAGGCTTACGAGCAGTACTTC CATEEAYEQYF
NA TRBJ2-7 TRBV18 TRBD2 TGTGCCAGCTCACTGCTAGCGGGTACCCCCTACGAGCAGTACTTC CASSLLAGTPYEQYF
NA TRBJ2-3 TRBV11-3 NA TGTGCCAGCAGCTTAATGGGGGCACCAACGCAGTATTTT CASSLMGAPTQYF
NA TRBJ2-1 TRBV3-1 TRBD2 TGTGCCACCAGCCATCTAGCGGGACCCTACAATGAGCAGTTCTTC CATSHLAGPYNEQFF
NA TRBJ1-1 TRBV6-4 NA TGTGCCAGCAGTGAGGGTGCTGAAGCTTTCTTT CASSEGAEAFF
NA TRBJ2-3 TRBV7-2 NA TGTGCCAGCAGCTCGGGACCGAGCACAGATACGCAGTATTTT CASSSGPSTDTQYF
few TRBJ2-1 TRBV2 NA TGTGCCAGCGCCTTAAGATATGAGCAGTTCTTC CASALRYEQFF
NA TRBJ1-2 TRBV5-5 NA TGTGCCAGCAGCGTTGTTTCCCCGACCGGCTATGGCTACACCTTC CASSVVSPTGYGYTF
few TRBJ1-5 TRBV4-2 NA TGTGCCAGCAGCCAAGAGAGGAAGCAGCCCCAGCATTTT CASSQERKQPQHF
NA TRBJ2-5 TRBV4-1 NA TGCGCCAGCAGTTACACAGGGTTAGAGACCCAGTACTTC CASSYTGLETQYF
few TRBJ2-2 TRBV29-1 NA TGCAGCGTCCACCGTTCGGGGACGGGGGAGCTGTTTTTT CSVHRSGTGELFF
few TRBJ2-5 TRBV7-2 TRBD2 TGTGCCAGCGACCGAGGACTAGCGGGAGGGCTATTGGAGACCCAGTACTTC CASDRGLAGGLLETQYF
NA TRBJ2-5 TRBV29-1 TRBD2 TGCAGCGTTGAATCCGGGACTAGCTGGGAGACCCAGTACTTC CSVESGTSWETQYF
few TRBJ1-1 TRBV25-1 NA TGTGCCAGCGGCGACTACAGGAACACTGAAGCTTTCTTT CASGDYRNTEAFF
NA TRBJ2-1 TRBV5-1 NA TGCGCCAGCAGTTCTCTCTTCAATGAGCAGTTCTTC CASSSLFNEQFF
NA TRBJ2-3 TRBV11-2 TRBD2 TGTGCCAGCAGCCTCACTTTGTACGGCGGGGGGGCAAGGGATACGCAGTATTTT CASSLTLYGGGARDTQYF
many TRBJ2-3 TRBV28 TRBD1 TGTGCCAGCAGCGTGGGACAGGGGTTGGGCCTCGATACGCAGTATTTT CASSVGQGLGLDTQYF
NA TRBJ2-7 TRBV6-5 NA TGTGCCAGCAGGATGGGACGGGGCGAGCAGTACTTC CASRMGRGEQYF
few TRBJ1-2 TRBV5-1 NA TGCGCCAGCAGCTTGGAGGCGACAGTCGTTGGCTACACCTTC CASSLEATVVGYTF
few TRBJ1-4 TRBV7-9 NA TGTGCGGGGGCTGCCGGGGATGAAAAACTGTTTTTT CAGAAGDEKLFF
many TRBJ2-4 TRBV4-3 NA TGCGCCAGCAGCCAAGGGTCGAGCGGTGACATTCAGTACTTC CASSQGSSGDIQYF
NA TRBJ2-7 TRBV13 NA TGTGCCAGCAGCTTCTTCCACCTCGGTGGAACCTACGAGCAGTACTTC CASSFFHLGGTYEQYF
NA TRBJ1-1 TRBV18 TRBD1 TGTGCCAGCTCACCGCTAGCGACAGGGGTGAACACTGAAGCTTTCTTT CASSPLATGVNTEAFF
few TRBJ2-2 TRBV12-3/TRBV12-4 NA TGTGCCAGCAGAGAAAGCGGTTTTAAGACCGGGGAGCTGTTTTTT CASRESGFKTGELFF
NA TRBJ1-5 TRBV3-1 TRBD1 TGTGCCAGCAGCCAAGTGTTTGGACAGGGTTTTCAGCCCCAGCATTTT CASSQVFGQGFQPQHF
NA TRBJ2-7 TRBV6-2/TRBV6-3 TRBD1 TGTGCCAGCAGACCCCCGGGACAGGGAACCTACGAGCAGTACTTC CASRPPGQGTYEQYF
NA TRBJ2-1 TRBV9 NA TGTGCCAGCAGCGTAAGCGGCACCCAAATCTACAATGAGCAGTTCTTC CASSVSGTQIYNEQFF
NA TRBJ1-2 TRBV25-1 NA TGTGCCAGCAGTGGCGCAGGGGAAGAAGGCTATGGCTACACCTTC CASSGAGEEGYGYTF
many TRBJ2-1 TRBV5-1 NA TGCGCCAGCAGCTTGGTTTTTAGCTCGTACAATGAGCAGTTCTTC CASSLVFSSYNEQFF
NA TRBJ2-3 TRBV24-1 TRBD1 TGTGCCACCAGTGACACCCGTCGTGTGACAGGGGGCCTAGATACGCAGTATTTT CATSDTRRVTGGLDTQYF
NA TRBJ2-1 TRBV30 TRBD2 TGTGCCTGGAGTCGAGCTAGACTAGCAAGGCAGTTCTTC CAWSRARLARQFF
NA TRBJ2-3 TRBV28 NA TGTGCCAGCAGTTTACCCGGGTTAGTTGGACAAGGGGTGGATACGCAGTATTTT CASSLPGLVGQGVDTQYF
NA TRBJ2-7 TRBV27 TRBD1 TGTGCCAGCAGTTCGAGGGGCCGGGACAGGGGCTACGAGCAGTACTTC CASSSRGRDRGYEQYF
NA TRBJ2-7 TRBV12-3/TRBV12-4 NA TGTGCCAGCAGTTGGGACTTCCCCCTCTACGAGCAGTACTTC CASSWDFPLYEQYF
NA TRBJ1-4 TRBV20-1 TRBD1 TGCAGTGCTAGTCAGGGGGTAGCGGAAAAACTGTTTTTT CSASQGVAEKLFF
few TRBJ2-3 TRBV5-1 NA TGCGCCAGCAGCTTTGCGGGGGCCGGCACAGATACGCAGTATTTT CASSFAGAGTDTQYF
NA TRBJ2-7 TRBV2 NA TGTGCCAGCAGTGACGGGGTAGCTCTCAAATACGAGCAGTACTTC CASSDGVALKYEQYF
few TRBJ1-1 TRBV5-1 NA TGCGCCAGCAGAAGAGGCAGTATGAACACTGAAGCTTTCTTT CASRRGSMNTEAFF
NA TRBJ1-6 TRBV5-6 NA TGTGCCAGCAGCTTGGAGTGGACTTTTAATTCACCCCTCCACTTT CASSLEWTFNSPLHF
many TRBJ2-1 TRBV20-1 TRBD2 TGCAGTGCTTCGGGACTAGCAGGCTCCTACAATGAGCAGTTCTTC CSASGLAGSYNEQFF
few TRBJ2-5 TRBV29-1 NA TGCAGCGTTGAGCAGGACCAAGAGACCCAGTACTTC CSVEQDQETQYF
few TRBJ2-3 TRBV11-3 NA TGTGCCAGCAGCTTGGGTAGGAGGATGACAGATACGCAGTATTTT CASSLGRRMTDTQYF
NA TRBJ1-1 TRBV18 TRBD1 TGTGCCAGCTCACCGTTGCAGGGGGGGAACACTGAAGCTTTCTTT CASSPLQGGNTEAFF
NA TRBJ2-1 TRBV7-9 NA TGTGCCAGCAGCTTGTCGCTAGTCGACAATGAGCAGTTCTTC CASSLSLVDNEQFF
few TRBJ1-1 TRBV12-3/TRBV12-4 NA TGTGCCAGCAGTCGCTCAGGGAGGGCTGAAGCTTTCTTT CASSRSGRAEAFF